These 3 T cell receptor beta chains share one sample of origin, sequenced in a study of cytomegalovirus exposure and HLA in healthy donors. The PCR was carried out with 60 Vbeta primers and 13 Jbeta primers. Repertoires were generated with immunoSEQ multiplex PCR, while TCRdb's copy carries only in-frame clones and drops some. The data show a few hundred thousand clones, around 77% seen once. Sequencing was done on a sample of PBMCs. The receptor set was obtained from a woman younger than 45 in good health and CMV-seronegative.

This clone is judged large. CDR3 residues: CASSDSTGGNSPLHF. The CDR3, as DNA: TGTGCCAGCAGTGACTCGACAGGGGGCAATTCACCCCTCCACTTT. The V gene is TRBV6-4, the J gene TRBJ1-6; TRBD1 agrees at 10 bases. The germline V gene encodes CDR1 MRHNA and CDR2 SNTAGT. V shed 0 bases, J shed 7 bases, and the junction held 0 bases outside the gene matches. There are 15 residues in the CDR3.

The genes are TRBV27 and TRBJ1-1; TRBD1 aligns across 10 bases. Germline CDR1 and CDR2: MNHEY and SMNVEV (reference sequence). The CDR3 contains 15 residues. V dropped 6 bases and J dropped 4; count of bases not matched to a gene: 8. CDR3 in DNA: TGTGCCAGCAGCCGTAATCGGGACAGGGGCACTGAAGCTTTCTTT. Its protein is CASSRNRDRGTEAFF.

The V call is TRBV6-5, the J call TRBJ1-1; tentative D call: TRBD1 (5 bases). This CDR3 is 14 amino acids long. Trimming removed 2 bases from V and 1 base from J, with 8 bases in between. Germline V lookup: CDR1 MNHEY, CDR2 SVGAGI. Written as DNA, the CDR3 is TGTGCCAGCAGTTACGGACACGCGAACACTGAAGCTTTCTTT. Translating it yields CASSYGHANTEAFF.